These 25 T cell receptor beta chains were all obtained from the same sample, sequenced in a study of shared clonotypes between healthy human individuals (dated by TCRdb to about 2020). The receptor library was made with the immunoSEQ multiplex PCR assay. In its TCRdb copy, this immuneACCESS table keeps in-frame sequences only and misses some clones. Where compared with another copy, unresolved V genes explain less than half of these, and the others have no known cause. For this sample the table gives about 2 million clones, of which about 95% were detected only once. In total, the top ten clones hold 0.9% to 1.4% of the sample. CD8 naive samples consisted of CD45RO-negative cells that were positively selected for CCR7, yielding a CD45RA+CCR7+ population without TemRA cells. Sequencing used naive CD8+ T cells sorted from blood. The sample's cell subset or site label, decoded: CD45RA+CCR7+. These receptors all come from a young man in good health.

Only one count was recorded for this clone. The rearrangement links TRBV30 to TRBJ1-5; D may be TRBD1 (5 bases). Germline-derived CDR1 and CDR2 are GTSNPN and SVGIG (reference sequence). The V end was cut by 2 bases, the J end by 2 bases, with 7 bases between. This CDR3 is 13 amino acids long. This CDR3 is CAWSSGGNQPQHF. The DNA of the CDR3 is TGTGCCTGGAGTTCGGGGGGCAATCAGCCCCAGCATTTT.

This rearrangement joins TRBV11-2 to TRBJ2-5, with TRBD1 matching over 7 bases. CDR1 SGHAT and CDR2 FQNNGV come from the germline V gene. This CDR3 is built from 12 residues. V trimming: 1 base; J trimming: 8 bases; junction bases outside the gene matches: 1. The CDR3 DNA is TGTGCCAGCAGCTTAGGACAGGGAACCCAGTACTTC. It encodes CASSLGQGTQYF.

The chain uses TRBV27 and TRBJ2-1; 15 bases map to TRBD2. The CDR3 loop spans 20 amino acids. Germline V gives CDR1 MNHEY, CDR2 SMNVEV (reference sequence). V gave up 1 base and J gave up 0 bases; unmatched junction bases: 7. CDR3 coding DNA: TGTGCCAGCAGTTTATTGCCCGGACTAGCGGGAGGGCCCTCCTACAATGAGCAGTTCTTC. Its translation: CASSLLPGLAGGPSYNEQFF.

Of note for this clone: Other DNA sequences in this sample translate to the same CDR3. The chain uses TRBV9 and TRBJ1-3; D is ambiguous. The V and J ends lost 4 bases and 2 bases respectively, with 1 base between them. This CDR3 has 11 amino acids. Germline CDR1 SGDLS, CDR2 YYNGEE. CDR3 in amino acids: CASSPGNTIYF. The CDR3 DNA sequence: TGTGCCAGCAGCCCTGGAAACACCATATATTTT.

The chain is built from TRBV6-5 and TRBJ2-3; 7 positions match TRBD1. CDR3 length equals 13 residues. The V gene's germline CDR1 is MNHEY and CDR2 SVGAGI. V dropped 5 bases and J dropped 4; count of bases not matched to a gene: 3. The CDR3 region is CASSLGGADTQYF. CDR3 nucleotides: TGTGCCAGCAGTCTAGGGGGCGCAGATACGCAGTATTTT.

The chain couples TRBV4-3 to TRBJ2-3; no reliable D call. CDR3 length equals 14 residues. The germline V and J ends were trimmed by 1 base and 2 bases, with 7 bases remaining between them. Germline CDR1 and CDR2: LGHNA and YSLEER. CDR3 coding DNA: TGCGCCAGCAGCCAAGTTCTCCTCACAGATACGCAGTATTTT. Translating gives CASSQVLLTDTQYF.

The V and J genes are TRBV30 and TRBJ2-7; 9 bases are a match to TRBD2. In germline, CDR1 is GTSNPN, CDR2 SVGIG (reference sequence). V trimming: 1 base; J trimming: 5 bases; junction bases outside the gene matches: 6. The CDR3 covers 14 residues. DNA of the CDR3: TGTGCCTGGAGTGGTAGCGGGAGTGGCCACGAGCAGTACTTC. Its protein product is CAWSGSGSGHEQYF.

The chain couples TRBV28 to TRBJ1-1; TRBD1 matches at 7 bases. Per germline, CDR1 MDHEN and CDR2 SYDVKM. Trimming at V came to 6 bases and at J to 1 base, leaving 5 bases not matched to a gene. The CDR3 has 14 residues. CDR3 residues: CASSHRGENTEAFF. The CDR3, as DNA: TGTGCCAGCAGCCACAGGGGCGAGAACACTGAAGCTTTCTTT.

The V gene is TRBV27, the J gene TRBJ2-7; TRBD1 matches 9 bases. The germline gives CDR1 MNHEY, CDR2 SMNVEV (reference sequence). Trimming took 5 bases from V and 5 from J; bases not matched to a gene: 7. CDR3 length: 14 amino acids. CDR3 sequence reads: CASSPGQGSHEQYF. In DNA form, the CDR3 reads TGTGCCAGCAGTCCCGGACAGGGGTCGCACGAGCAGTACTTC.

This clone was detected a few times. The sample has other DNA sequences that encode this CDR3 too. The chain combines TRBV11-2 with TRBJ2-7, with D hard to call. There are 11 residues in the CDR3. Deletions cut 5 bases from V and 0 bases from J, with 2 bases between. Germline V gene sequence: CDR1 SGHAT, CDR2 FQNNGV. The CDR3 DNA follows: TGTGCCAGCAGCCCCTCCTACGAGCAGTACTTC. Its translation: CASSPSYEQYF.

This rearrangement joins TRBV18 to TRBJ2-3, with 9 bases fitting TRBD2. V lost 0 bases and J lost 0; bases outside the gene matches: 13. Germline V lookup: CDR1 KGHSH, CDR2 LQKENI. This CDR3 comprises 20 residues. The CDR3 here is CASSPPISRTSESSTDTQYF. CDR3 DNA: TGTGCCAGCTCACCACCTATTTCCAGGACTAGCGAGAGTAGCACAGATACGCAGTATTTT.

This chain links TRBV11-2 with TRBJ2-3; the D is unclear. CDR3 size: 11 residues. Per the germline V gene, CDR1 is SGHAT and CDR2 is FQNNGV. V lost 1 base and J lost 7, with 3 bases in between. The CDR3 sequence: CASSLVNTQYF. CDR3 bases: TGTGCCAGCAGCTTAGTAAATACGCAGTATTTT.

The CDR3 bases are TGTGCCACCAGCAGAGATGGGGCGGGTGGAAACACCATATATTTT. Encoded protein: CATSRDGAGGNTIYF. The chain employs TRBV15 and TRBJ1-3; tentatively, D is TRBD1 (5 bases). Trimming left V 0 bases short and J 3 bases short, with 9 bases between. The CDR3 runs 15 residues. Germline-derived CDR1 and CDR2 are LNHNV and YYDKDF (reference sequence). The full variable domain, rest sourced from reference TRBV15 and TRBJ1-3, is DAMVIQNPRYQVTQFGKPVTLSCSQTLNHNVMYWYQQKSSQAPKLLFHYYDKDFNNEADTPDNFQSRRPNTSFCFLDIRSPGLGDTAMYLCATSRDGAGGNTIYFGEGSWLTVV.

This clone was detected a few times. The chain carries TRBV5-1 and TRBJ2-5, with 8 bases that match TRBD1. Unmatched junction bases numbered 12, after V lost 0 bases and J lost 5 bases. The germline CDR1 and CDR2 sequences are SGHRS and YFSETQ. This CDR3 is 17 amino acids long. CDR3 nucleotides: TGCGCCAGCAGCTTGGTCGTTGTCAGGGGGCGCGGCGAGACCCAGTACTTC. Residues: CASSLVVVRGRGETQYF.

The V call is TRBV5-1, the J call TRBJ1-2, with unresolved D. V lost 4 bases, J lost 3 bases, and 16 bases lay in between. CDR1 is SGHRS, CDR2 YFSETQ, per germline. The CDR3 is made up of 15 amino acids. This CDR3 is CASSPLGPLDYGYTF. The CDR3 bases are TGCGCCAGCAGCCCGCTAGGGCCCTTGGACTATGGCTACACCTTC. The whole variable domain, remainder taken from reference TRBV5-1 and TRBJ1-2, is KAGVTQTPRYLIKTRGQQVTLSCSPISGHRSVSWYQQTPGQGLQFLFEYFSETQRNKGNFPGRFSGRQFSNSRSEMNVSTLELGDSALYLCASSPLGPLDYGYTFGSGTRLTVV.

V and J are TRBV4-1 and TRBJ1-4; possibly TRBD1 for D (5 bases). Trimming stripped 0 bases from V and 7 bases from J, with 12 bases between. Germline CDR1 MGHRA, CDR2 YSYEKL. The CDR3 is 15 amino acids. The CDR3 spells CASSQDLGVGEKLFF. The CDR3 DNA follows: TGCGCCAGCAGCCAAGATCTAGGGGTGGGTGAAAAACTGTTTTTT.

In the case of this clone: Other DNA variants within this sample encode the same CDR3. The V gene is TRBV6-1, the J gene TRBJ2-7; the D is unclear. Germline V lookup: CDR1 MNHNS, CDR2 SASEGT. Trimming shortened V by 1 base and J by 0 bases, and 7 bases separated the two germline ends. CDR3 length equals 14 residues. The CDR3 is CASSEVVGSYEQYF. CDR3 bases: TGTGCCAGCAGTGAAGTGGTCGGCTCCTACGAGCAGTACTTC.

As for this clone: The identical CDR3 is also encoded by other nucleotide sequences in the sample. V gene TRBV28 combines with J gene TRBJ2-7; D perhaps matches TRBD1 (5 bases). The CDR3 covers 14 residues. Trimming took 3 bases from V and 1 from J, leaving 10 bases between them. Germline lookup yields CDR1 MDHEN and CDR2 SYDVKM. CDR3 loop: CASSFQGSSYEQYF. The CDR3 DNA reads TGTGCCAGCAGTTTCCAGGGTTCTTCCTACGAGCAGTACTTC.

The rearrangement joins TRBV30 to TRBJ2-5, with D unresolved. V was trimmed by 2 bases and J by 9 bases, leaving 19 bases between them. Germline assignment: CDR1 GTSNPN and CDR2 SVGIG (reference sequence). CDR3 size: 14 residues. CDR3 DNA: TGTGCCTGGAGTCGGGCACCCCAAGAGACGGCCCAGTACTTC. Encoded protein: CAWSRAPQETAQYF.

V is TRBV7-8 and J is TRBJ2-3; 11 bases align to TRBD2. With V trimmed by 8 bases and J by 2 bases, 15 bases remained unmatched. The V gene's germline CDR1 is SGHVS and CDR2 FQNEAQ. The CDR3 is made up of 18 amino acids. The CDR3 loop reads CASFSGLAVSSITDTQYF. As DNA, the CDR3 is TGTGCCAGCTTTTCGGGACTAGCGGTCTCATCAATCACAGATACGCAGTATTTT.

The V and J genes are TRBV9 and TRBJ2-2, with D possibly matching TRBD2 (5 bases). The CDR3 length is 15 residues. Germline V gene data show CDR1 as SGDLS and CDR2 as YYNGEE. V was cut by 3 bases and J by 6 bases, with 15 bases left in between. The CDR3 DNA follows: TGTGCCAGCAGCGCACCCGCGAGGCGGGCCGGGGAGCTGTTTTTT. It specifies CASSAPARRAGELFF.

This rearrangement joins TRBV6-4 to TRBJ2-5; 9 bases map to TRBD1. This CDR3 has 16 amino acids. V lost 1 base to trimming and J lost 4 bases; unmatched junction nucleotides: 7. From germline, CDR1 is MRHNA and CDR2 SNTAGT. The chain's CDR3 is CASSDWLGQGGETQYF. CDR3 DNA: TGTGCCAGCAGTGACTGGCTGGGACAGGGAGGAGAGACCCAGTACTTC.

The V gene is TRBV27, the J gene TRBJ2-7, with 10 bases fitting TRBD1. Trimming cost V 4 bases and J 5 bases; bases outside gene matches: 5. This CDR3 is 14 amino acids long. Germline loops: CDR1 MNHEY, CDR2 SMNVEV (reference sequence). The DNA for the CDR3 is TGTGCCAGCAGTTCCGGGACAGGGGCAGACGAGCAGTACTTC. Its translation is CASSSGTGADEQYF.

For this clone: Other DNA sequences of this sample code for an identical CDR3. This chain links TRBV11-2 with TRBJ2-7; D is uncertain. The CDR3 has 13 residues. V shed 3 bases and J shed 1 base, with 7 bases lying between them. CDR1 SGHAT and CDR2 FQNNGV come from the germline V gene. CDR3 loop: CASSFSLSYEQYF. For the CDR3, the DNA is TGTGCCAGCAGCTTTTCCCTGTCCTACGAGCAGTACTTC.

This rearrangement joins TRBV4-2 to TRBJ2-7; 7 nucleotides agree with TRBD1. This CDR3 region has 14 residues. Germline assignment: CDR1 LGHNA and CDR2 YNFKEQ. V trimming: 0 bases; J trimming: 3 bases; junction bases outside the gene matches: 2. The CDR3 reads CASSQDQGDYEQYF. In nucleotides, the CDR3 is TGTGCCAGCAGCCAAGATCAGGGGGACTACGAGCAGTACTTC.